This entry is about one TCR beta chain. This clonotype was recorded only once. What antigen it recognizes has not been identified. Base qualities are not provided; no much larger clone lies one nucleotide away. One read is thin evidence. The library was produced with 5' RACE. Data came from an Illumina HiSeq 2500. The second PCR ran for about 7 to 11 cycles and used a J-beta primer mix along with a sample-barcoded 5' primer. A template-switch 5' adaptor carrying 12 random nucleotides introduced a unique molecular identifier onto each TCR beta cDNA molecule. Each sample yielded at least 3 million CDR3-containing paired-end reads. First-strand cDNA was synthesized from all RNA with the Mint cDNA synthesis kit, primed by a TRBC-specific oligonucleotide. Following uracil-DNA glycosylase treatment, a first 18-cycle PCR with universal primers M1SS and BC2_uni_R was performed on all cDNA. On the authors' methods: Normalization of each sample was performed by random selection of 1 million high-quality reads, each carrying a distinct molecular identifier. Reads sharing molecular identifiers were discarded rather than binned into consensus sequences. MiTCR, run with a Q25 quality threshold and the strictest error-elimination algorithm, handled CDR3 identification, clonotype clustering and error correction. A nonparametric unseen species model using Euler transformation provided a lower-bound estimate of total TCR beta diversity. TCRdb itself trimmed the public reads at Q25 with fastp, ran MiXCR and retained productive beta chains. Rows are unified per CDR3 protein, each entry keeping the most common DNA and genes. What appears here as the V and J calls and clone size reflects TCRdb's work, not the paper's. The sample contains 1.5 million to 2 million distinct CDR3 sequences, roughly a third of them found a single time. Approximately 11% of the sample rests with the top ten.

Systemically healthy Caucasian individuals from Russia, some 38 in total and aged roughly 6 to 100 years, were included as donors. Each donor gave approximately 9.4 milliliters of peripheral blood, drawn into EDTA-treated Vacutainer tubes. Ficoll-Paque density-gradient centrifugation was used to isolate PBMCs, with at least 7 million per sample. Trizol reagent was used to extract total RNA from PBMCs, with at least 5.5 micrograms per sample. Naive CD45RAhigh/CD27high T cell percentages were measured by flow cytometry on a PBMC aliquot from every donor. V drops 7 bases and J drops 8 bases, leaving 25 bases in between. Reading from cysteine to phenylalanine, the CDR3 counts 16 amino acids. This entry keeps only the CDR3 DNA: 48 bases, framed from base 1. CDR1 and CDR2, per the germline V gene, are SGHVS and FQNEAQ. This sample stems from a study of blood T cells in healthy people across ages (dated by TCRdb to between 2015 and 2016). Study-level background: In model experiments, template switching captured about one uniquely barcoded TCR beta cDNA molecule for every two T cells. The study measured age-related changes in TCR beta repertoire diversity using deep sequencing normalized with unique cDNA molecular identifiers. Four age groups were formed from the donors: young (average approximately 15 years), middle-aged (around 39), aged (approximately 60) and long-lived (less than 85). To avoid experimental bias, donors of different ages were spread randomly across the sequencing lanes. For two donors (one aged 18 to 30 and one aged 80 or older), the study analyzed two additional independent replicas of 1 million unique cDNA reads from the same blood draw.

The investigation overall reported the following: Compared with the aged group, the long-lived group had more naive CD4+ T cells, fewer expanded clones and increased TCR diversity, a pattern suggesting age selection. The CMV infection status of donors was not known, potentially confounding age-related changes in expanded clonotypes. The percentage of naive T cells measured by flow cytometry correlated strongly with observed TCR beta diversity. Observed TCR beta diversity per million T cells fell roughly linearly with age, and a significant reduction was already apparent by age about 36. Bulk unsorted PBMC profiling prevented conclusive comparison of naive and antigen-experienced compartments. Estimates of total diversity based on one million sequenced T cells were regarded as lower bounds and as underestimates.

The chain is assembled from TRBV7-8 and TRBJ2-3; the D gene cannot be resolved beyond TRBD1 or TRBD2, each matching 5 bases. The sequenced sample consisted of blood. The sequence was obtained from a woman younger than 45 in good health. The DNA sequence is given as TGTGCCAGCACCGACGCCGGGACGGAGAGCAGGGCTACGCAGTATTTT. This is translated as CASTDAGTESRATQYF.